The clone carrying this T cell receptor beta chain was found a few times. Its cognate antigen is unknown. Based on CD45RO/CCR7/CD25/CD127/CD95/CD27, CD4+ regulatory, stem cell-like memory, naive and central memory cells were sorted. Purities over 98% were achieved in all sorted populations. Germline assignment: CDR1 MDHEN and CDR2 SYDVKM. The V and J ends lost 6 bases and 3 bases respectively, with 12 bases between them. The CDR3 runs to 13 residues. The data are from a study of beta chain features in type 1 diabetes. Overall study results and limits: Among patients with Type 1 diabetes, TCRB CDR3s were moderately but significantly shorter in every one of the four CD4+ subsets. There was a possibility that cDNA sequencing over-represented cells with high TCR expression.

Expressed TCRB transcripts were sequenced because the entire RNA isolate underwent reverse transcription. Only in-frame clones appear in the TCRdb table, and some are missing; sequencing was by immunoSEQ multiplex PCR. The table includes 850,000 to 900,000 clones, about 17% detected once. The sequenced material came from naive CD4+ T cells from blood. This chain links TRBV28 with TRBJ2-7; D possibly corresponds to TRBD2 (6 bases). The receptor's source is a woman between 18 and 29 years old in good health. The CDR3 here is CASRPSDYYEQYF. The CDR3 DNA follows: TGTGCCAGCAGGCCTAGCGATTACTACGAGCAGTACTTC.